Below are 22 T cell receptor beta chains sequenced from a single sample in a study of cytomegalovirus exposure and HLA in healthy donors (dated by TCRdb to between 2016 and 2019). Receptor libraries were prepared by the immunoSEQ multiplex PCR assay. A mixture of 60 forward primers for TCR Vbeta segments and 13 reverse primers for TCR Jbeta segments was used in the multiplex PCR. TCRdb limited this immuneACCESS table to in-frame rearrangements with V and J called. A share of clones is missing; checked studies link under half to unresolved V genes, and the rest is unexplained. In all, the sample holds under 150,000 clones, and 60% to 80% of those were seen once. The ten largest account for about 5% of the sample. Specimen: PBMCs. The receptors here all came from a woman in her 30s in good health and CMV-seropositive.

The chain couples TRBV7-3 to TRBJ2-1; 11 nucleotides line up with TRBD2. The germline CDR1 and CDR2 sequences are SGHTA and FQGTGA. The CDR3 is 15 residues long. V was clipped by 0 bases and J by 5 bases; unmatched bases: 0. CDR3 loop: CASSLTGLADNEQFF. In nucleotides, the CDR3 is TGTGCCAGCAGCTTAACGGGACTAGCGGACAATGAGCAGTTCTTC. Supplemented by reference TRBV7-3 and TRBJ2-1, the full variable domain reads GAGVSQTPSNKVTEKGKYVELRCDPISGHTALYWYRQSLGQGPEFLIYFQGTGAADDSGLPNDRFFAVRPEGSVSTLKIQRTERGDSAVYLCASSLTGLADNEQFFGPGTRLTVL.

The V gene is TRBV7-9, the J gene TRBJ2-1; TRBD2 might be the D (5 bases). Trimming shortened V by 6 bases and J by 4 bases, and 13 bases separated the two germline ends. The CDR3 runs to 14 residues. CDR1 is SEHNR and CDR2 is FQNEAQ in the germline V gene (reference sequence). CDR3 in amino acids: CASSRSGLYNEQFF. The CDR3 bases are TGTGCCAGCAGTCGCTCAGGACTGTACAATGAGCAGTTCTTC. Together with reference TRBV7-9 and TRBJ2-1, the CDR3 gives the full variable domain: DTGVSQNPRHKITKRGQNVTFRCDPISEHNRLYWYRQTLGQGPEFLTYFQNEAQLEKSRLLSDRFSAERPKGSFSTLEIQRTEQGDSAMYLCASSRSGLYNEQFFGPGTRLTVL.

This chain joins TRBV18 and TRBJ1-2, with 10 bases identical to TRBD1. V gave up 6 bases and J gave up 5 bases; unmatched junction bases: 18. Germline V gene data show CDR1 as KGHSH and CDR2 as LQKENI. The CDR3 has 18 residues. CDR3 DNA sequence: TGTGCCAGCTCTAATCCCGGGACAGGGGTCGCCAACGGTTATGGCTACACCTTC. It yields the protein CASSNPGTGVANGYGYTF.

The rearrangement links TRBV5-1 to TRBJ2-1; 7 positions match TRBD1. The V gene's germline CDR1 is SGHRS and CDR2 YFSETQ. The trim removed 4 bases at V and 5 bases at J, leaving 3 bases unmatched. The CDR3 loop spans 13 amino acids. The CDR3: CASSRDRNNEQFF. As DNA, the CDR3 is TGCGCCAGCAGCAGGGACAGAAACAATGAGCAGTTCTTC.

The chain carries TRBV2 and TRBJ1-1; perhaps TRBD1 as D (6 bases). CDR3 size: 15 residues. Germline-derived CDR1 and CDR2 are SNHLY and FYNNEI. V lost 7 bases to trimming and J lost 1 base, with 16 bases between them. In DNA, the CDR3 is TGTGCCAGCAAACCTCGGCAGGGGTCGAACACTGAAGCTTTCTTT. The encoded protein is CASKPRQGSNTEAFF.

The chain has TRBV14 and TRBJ1-4; 8 bases are shared with TRBD1. J gave up 8 bases and V 4 bases, and 6 bases lay outside the gene matches. Germline-derived CDR1 and CDR2 are SGHDN and FVKESK. The CDR3 is 14 amino acids. The CDR3 here is CASSRGQAGEKLFF. As DNA, the CDR3 is TGTGCCAGCAGCCGGGGACAGGCGGGGGAAAAACTGTTTTTT. Full variable domain (rest looked up from reference TRBV14 and TRBJ1-4): EAGVTQFPSHSVIEKGQTVTLRCDPISGHDNLYWYRRVMGKEIKFLLHFVKESKQDESGMPNNRFLAERTGGTYSTLKVQPAELEDSGVYFCASSRGQAGEKLFFGSGTQLSVL.

The chain recombines TRBV10-3 with TRBJ2-7, with TRBD1 as a possible D gene (6 bases). Germline assignment: CDR1 ENHRY and CDR2 SYGVKD. The CDR3 is 13 amino acids. V was shortened by 7 bases and J by 1 base, with 11 bases between the two germline ends. DNA for the CDR3: TGTGCCATCACAGGACAGCCGTCCTACGAGCAGTACTTC. Protein sequence: CAITGQPSYEQYF.

The CDR3 protein is CASGRGQGSGNTIYF. The CDR3 bases are TGTGCCAGCGGTCGGGGACAGGGGTCCGGAAACACCATATATTTT. The V and J genes are TRBV27 and TRBJ1-3; 10 bases fit TRBD1. CDR1 MNHEY and CDR2 SMNVEV come from the germline V gene (reference sequence). The trim removed 8 bases at V and 4 bases at J, leaving 8 bases unmatched. The length of the CDR3 is 15 residues.

The chain carries TRBV19 and TRBJ2-5; TRBD1 matches at 10 bases. This CDR3 has 14 residues. Looked up from germline, CDR1 is LNHDA and CDR2 is SQIVND (reference sequence). V gave up 6 bases and J gave up 5 bases; unmatched junction bases: 6. CDR3: CASRQTGGRETQYF. In DNA, the CDR3 is TGTGCCAGTAGACAGACAGGGGGCCGGGAGACCCAGTACTTC.

The J gene is TRBJ2-1, the V gene TRBV5-1, with D tentatively TRBD1 (6 bases). This CDR3 has 16 amino acids. The V end lost 0 bases, the J end lost 4 bases, and 14 bases lay between the germline ends. Germline V gene data show CDR1 as SGHRS and CDR2 as YFSETQ. CDR3 sequence: CASSLGYLDSYNEQFF. In DNA, the CDR3 is TGCGCCAGCAGCTTGGGCTATCTGGACAGTTACAATGAGCAGTTCTTC.

The chain employs TRBV18 and TRBJ2-1, with D tentatively TRBD2 (7 bases). The CDR3 length is 16 residues. The V gene's germline CDR1 is KGHSH and CDR2 LQKENI. Trimming shortened V by 2 bases and J by 8 bases, and 19 bases separated the two germline ends. CDR3 loop: CASSPKYRGANDEQFF. The CDR3 DNA is TGTGCCAGCTCACCAAAATACCGGGGGGCGAACGATGAGCAGTTCTTC. Full variable domain (remainder filled in from reference TRBV18 and TRBJ2-1): NAGVMQNPRHLVRRRGQEARLRCSPMKGHSHVYWYRQLPEEGLKFMVYLQKENIIDESGMPKERFSAEFPKEGPSILRIQQVVRGDSAAYFCASSPKYRGANDEQFFGPGTRLTVL.

This clone was counted a few times. The gene calls are TRBV10-3 and TRBJ1-1; 10 positions agree with TRBD1. V was pared by 6 bases and J by 3 bases, with 4 bases of the junction left unmatched. The CDR3 runs to 14 residues. Germline CDR1 ENHRY, CDR2 SYGVKD. The CDR3 DNA reads as TGTGCCATCAGGGGGACAGGGGATGACACTGAAGCTTTCTTT. This sequence encodes CAIRGTGDDTEAFF.

The chain joins TRBV19 to TRBJ2-3, with 7 bases fitting TRBD2. V shed 3 bases and J 1 base; nucleotides not matched to a gene: 4. Looked up from germline, CDR1 is LNHDA and CDR2 is SQIVND (reference sequence). The CDR3 has 15 amino acids. The CDR3 DNA follows: TGTGCCAGTAGTATTAAACGGGGGGGCACAGATACGCAGTATTTT. This gives the protein CASSIKRGGTDTQYF.

The chain joins TRBV10-2 to TRBJ1-2, with unresolved D. The CDR3 covers 12 residues. V dropped 6 bases and J dropped 0 bases, with 5 bases sitting between them. Germline V gene lookup returns CDR1 WSHSY and CDR2 SAAADI. CDR3 bases: TGCGCCAGCAGGGGAGCTAACTATGGCTACACCTTC. It translates to CASRGANYGYTF.

The chain carries TRBV27 and TRBJ1-1, with D perhaps TRBD1 (6 bases). The CDR3 spans 17 residues. Trimming cost V 3 bases and J 0 bases, with 17 bases left between them. The germline CDR1 and CDR2 sequences are MNHEY and SMNVEV (reference sequence). CDR3 nucleotides: TGTGCCAGCAGTTTTATCGGACTGGGACAACTGAACACTGAAGCTTTCTTT. Translating it yields CASSFIGLGQLNTEAFF.

V usage is TRBV5-1 and J usage is TRBJ2-3; weak D call: TRBD2 (5 bases). The CDR3 runs 17 residues. In germline, CDR1 is SGHRS, CDR2 YFSETQ. Trimming took off 0 bases at V and 0 bases at J, with 14 bases between the two ends. This CDR3 is CASSLEEEETSTDTQYF. The CDR3 nucleotides read TGCGCCAGCAGCTTGGAGGAGGAAGAGACTAGCACAGATACGCAGTATTTT.

Only a few counts were recorded for this clone. The J gene is TRBJ2-3, the V gene TRBV6-1, with D uncertain. V lost 3 bases and J 0 bases, leaving 7 bases between the germline ends. CDR1 and CDR2 from the germline V gene are MNHNS and SASEGT. This CDR3 has 14 residues. Written as DNA, the CDR3 is TGTGCCAGCAGTGACAGTTCTAGCACAGATACGCAGTATTTT. It encodes CASSDSSSTDTQYF.

The J gene is TRBJ2-7, the V gene TRBV14, with 13 bases aligning to TRBD2. The CDR3 contains 15 residues. V was clipped by 3 bases and J by 4 bases; unmatched bases: 3. The germline V gene has CDR1 SGHDN and CDR2 FVKESK. The CDR3 DNA reads as TGTGCCAGCAGCCACTGGACTAGCGGGAGTTACGAGCAGTACTTC. Protein: CASSHWTSGSYEQYF.

In its sample, this clone was seen once. This chain joins TRBV2 and TRBJ2-3; TRBD2 matches at 7 bases. This CDR3 comprises 14 residues. Per the germline V gene, CDR1 is SNHLY and CDR2 is FYNNEI. J was trimmed by 2 bases and V by 6 bases; bases with no gene match: 5. Written as DNA, the CDR3 is TGTGCCAGCAGGACGGGGGGTCCCACAGATACGCAGTATTTT. Its protein product is CASRTGGPTDTQYF.

The CDR3: CASADFISYNEQFF. The CDR3 nucleotides are TGTGCCAGCGCTGACTTTATCTCCTACAATGAGCAGTTCTTC. The genes are TRBV6-5 and TRBJ2-1; D gene unclear. Germline loops: CDR1 MNHEY, CDR2 SVGAGI. The CDR3 is made up of 14 amino acids. Deletions cut 8 bases from V and 0 bases from J, with 11 bases between.

J is TRBJ1-2 and V is TRBV30; D uncertain. The length of the CDR3 is 11 residues. V lost 4 bases and J 2 bases, leaving 5 bases between the germline ends. Germline CDR1 and CDR2: GTSNPN and SVGIG (reference sequence). The CDR3 region is CAWTNNYGYTF. The CDR3 region has the DNA TGTGCCTGGACTAACAACTATGGCTACACCTTC.

The chain has TRBV12-5 and TRBJ2-5; tentative D call: TRBD1 (7 bases). The DNA end favors TRBJ2-7, so the J call may be wrong. The CDR3 has 15 amino acids. The V gene's germline CDR1 is LGHNT and CDR2 FRNRAP. The CDR3 protein is CASGLVAGGLYEQYF. CDR3 in DNA: TGTGCTAGTGGTTTGGTAGCAGGGGGGTTATACGAGCAGTACTTC.